Included here is one TCR beta chain sequence, with context. The data stem from a study of breast tumors, draining lymph nodes, adjacent tissues. Axillary draining lymph nodes of breast cancer patients supplied the node samples. From the multiplex PCR reads, TCRdb called clonotypes with MiXCR, one entry per CDR3 protein. This sample has 140,000 or so distinct CDR3 sequences, with approximately 30% found just once. Germline CDR1 SGHNT, CDR2 YYREEE (reference sequence). The CDR3 totals 13 residues. V shed 0 bases and J shed 7 bases, with 7 bases lying between them. The receptor's source is a female donor with breast cancer. Some clones in this sample may be carry-over from other donors' samples. Sequenced sample: axillary lymph node tissue. The rearrangement uses TRBV5-4 and TRBJ2-2, with unresolved D. The CDR3 sequence is CASSLEPSGELFF. For the CDR3, the DNA is TGTGCCAGCAGCTTGGAGCCTAGCGGGGAGCTGTTTTTT.